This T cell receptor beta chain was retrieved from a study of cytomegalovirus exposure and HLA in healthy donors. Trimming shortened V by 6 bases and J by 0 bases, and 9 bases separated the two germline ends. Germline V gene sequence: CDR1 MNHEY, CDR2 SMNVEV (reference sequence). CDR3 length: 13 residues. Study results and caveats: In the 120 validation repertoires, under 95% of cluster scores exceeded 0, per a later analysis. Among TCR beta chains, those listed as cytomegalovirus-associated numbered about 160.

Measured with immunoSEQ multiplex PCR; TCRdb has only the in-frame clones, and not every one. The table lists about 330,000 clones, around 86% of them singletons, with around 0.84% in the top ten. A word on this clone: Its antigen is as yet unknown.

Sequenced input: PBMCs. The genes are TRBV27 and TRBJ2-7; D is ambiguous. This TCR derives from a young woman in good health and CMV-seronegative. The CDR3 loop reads CASSPLGSYEQYF. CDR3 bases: TGTGCCAGCAGCCCCCTAGGCTCCTACGAGCAGTACTTC.